The T cell receptor (beta chain) under discussion was sequenced for a study of PD-L1 blockade in urothelial cancer. Study-wide context: Starting in about 2014, patients were given atezolizumab (1,200 mg intravenously every 3 weeks). From 0 to 3 prior chemotherapy regimens had been given to the patients.

The table came from immunoSEQ multiplex PCR; TCRdb's copy has only in-frame clones and leaves some out. Here the sample spans 70,000 or so clones, approximately 80% being singletons. CDR3 length equals 13 residues. The V and J ends lost 4 bases and 5 bases, in that order; junction bases with no gene match: 1. Germline CDR1 reads LNHDA; CDR2 reads SQIVND (reference sequence). Sampling of each patient yielded between 1 and 8 specimens, collected pretreatment and on-treatment. The rearrangement links TRBV19 to TRBJ2-5; 10 bases fit TRBD1. Sample: PBMCs, taken around atezolizumab (anti-PD-L1) treatment. This TCR was sampled from a man between 65 and 80 years old with urothelial cancer. As DNA, the CDR3 is TGTGCCAGTAGTACGGGACAGGGGGAGACCCAGTACTTC. Protein sequence: CASSTGQGETQYF.